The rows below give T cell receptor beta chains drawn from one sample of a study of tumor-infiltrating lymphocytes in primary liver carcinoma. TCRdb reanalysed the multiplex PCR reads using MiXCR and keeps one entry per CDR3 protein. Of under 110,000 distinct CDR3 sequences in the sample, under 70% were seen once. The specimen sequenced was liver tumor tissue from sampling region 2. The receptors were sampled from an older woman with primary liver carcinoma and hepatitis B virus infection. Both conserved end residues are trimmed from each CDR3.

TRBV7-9	TSSFENQPLH
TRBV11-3	ASSLGRWDQETQC
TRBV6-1	ASKTSGMSYEQY
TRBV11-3	ASSLGQGGMSDYNKQF
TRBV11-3	ANSLGRREHEQY
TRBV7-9	ASSWDISDWGTAEAF
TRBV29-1	SVEEGLAGDDEQF
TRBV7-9	ASSSPKGLAGTTDTQY
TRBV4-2	ASNQDTSGNYEQY
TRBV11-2	VSSPISTGLKQPQH
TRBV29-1	SARTGAGSIY
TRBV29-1	SVDRLAGGTDTQC
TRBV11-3	ASSQTSGSSNEQF
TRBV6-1	ASSAMGKYGNQPQH
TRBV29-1	SIEESSYI
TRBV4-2	AGSPRASGSLDEQY
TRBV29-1	SIEESNTDTQY
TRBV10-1	ASSKTASGVNEQF
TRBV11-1	ASSLRQRAGRSH
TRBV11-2	ASSLGQSNYEQY
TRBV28	ASSFLNKQF
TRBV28	ASSSGGGGTGELL
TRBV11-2	ASSLGGVTYTSDTNY
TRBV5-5	VSSHGLAGVYEQY
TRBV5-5	ASSPSGLAGGRRQF
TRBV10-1	ASSESTSRYYEQF
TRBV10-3	AISESRLQEERDTQY
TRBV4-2	ASRIDPGKAGEAF
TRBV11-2	ASSPPEGRVGNYEQY
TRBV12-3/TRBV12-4	ASNRREGRGTQY
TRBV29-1	STRGLQLYNEQF
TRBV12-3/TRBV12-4	ASSLWTGTNSEAF
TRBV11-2	ASSLDRTDDKY
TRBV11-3	ASSPLQGSGTDTQY
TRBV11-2	ASSLDRNLNEKLF
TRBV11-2	ASSTGLAGVTDTQY